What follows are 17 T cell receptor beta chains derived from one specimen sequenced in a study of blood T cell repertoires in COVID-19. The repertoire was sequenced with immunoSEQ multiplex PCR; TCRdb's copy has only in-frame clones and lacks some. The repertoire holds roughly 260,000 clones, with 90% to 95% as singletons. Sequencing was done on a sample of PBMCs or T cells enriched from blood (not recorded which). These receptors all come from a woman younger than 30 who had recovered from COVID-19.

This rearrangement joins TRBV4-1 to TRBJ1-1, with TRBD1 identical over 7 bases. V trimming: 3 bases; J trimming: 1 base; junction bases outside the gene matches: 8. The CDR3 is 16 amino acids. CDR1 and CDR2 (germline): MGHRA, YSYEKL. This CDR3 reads CASSQVDRAWNTEAFF. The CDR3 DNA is TGCGCCAGCAGCCAGGTAGACAGGGCCTGGAACACTGAAGCTTTCTTT.

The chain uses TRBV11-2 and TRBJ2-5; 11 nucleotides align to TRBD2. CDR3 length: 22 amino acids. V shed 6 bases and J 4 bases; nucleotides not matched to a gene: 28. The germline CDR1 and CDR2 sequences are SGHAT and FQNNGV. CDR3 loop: CASSLHASGRYGAKGNVETQYF. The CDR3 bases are TGTGCCAGCAGTTTACACGCTAGCGGGAGGTACGGGGCAAAGGGAAATGTAGAGACCCAGTACTTC. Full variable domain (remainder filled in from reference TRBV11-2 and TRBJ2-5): EAGVAQSPRYKIIEKRQSVAFWCNPISGHATLYWYQQILGQGPKLLIQFQNNGVVDDSQLPKDRFSAERLKGVDSTLKIQPAKLEDSAVYLCASSLHASGRYGAKGNVETQYFGPGTRLLVL.

The DNA for the CDR3 is TGTGCCAGCAGCCGTGGGGGGGCGCACACTGAAGCTTTCTTT. This translates into CASSRGGAHTEAFF. V usage is TRBV3-1 (or the pseudogene TRBV3-2) and J usage is TRBJ1-1, with D possibly matching TRBD1 (6 bases). The CDR3 spans 14 residues. The V gene lost 4 bases and the J gene lost 3 bases, with 12 bases spanning the gap. Germline V gives CDR1 LGHDT, CDR2 YNNKEL (reference sequence).

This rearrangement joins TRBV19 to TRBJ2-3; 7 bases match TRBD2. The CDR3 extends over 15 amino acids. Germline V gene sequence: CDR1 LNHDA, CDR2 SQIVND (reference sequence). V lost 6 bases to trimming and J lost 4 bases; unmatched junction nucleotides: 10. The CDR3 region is CASSPGGGWSDTQYF. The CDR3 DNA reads TGTGCCAGTAGCCCCGGCGGGGGTTGGTCAGATACGCAGTATTTT.

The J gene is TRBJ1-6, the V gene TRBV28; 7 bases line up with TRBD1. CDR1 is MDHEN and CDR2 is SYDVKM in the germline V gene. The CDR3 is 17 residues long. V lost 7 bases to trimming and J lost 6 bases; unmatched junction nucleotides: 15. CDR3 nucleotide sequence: TGTGCCAGCACCCGATACAGGGGTCTCTTCCCTAATTCACCCCTCCACTTT. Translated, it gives CASTRYRGLFPNSPLHF.

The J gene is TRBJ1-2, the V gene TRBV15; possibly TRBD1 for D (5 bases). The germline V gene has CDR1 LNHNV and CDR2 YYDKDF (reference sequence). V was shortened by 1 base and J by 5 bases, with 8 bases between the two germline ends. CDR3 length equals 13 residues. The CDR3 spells CATSRAREYGYTF. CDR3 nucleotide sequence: TGTGCCACCAGCAGAGCCAGGGAATATGGCTACACCTTC.

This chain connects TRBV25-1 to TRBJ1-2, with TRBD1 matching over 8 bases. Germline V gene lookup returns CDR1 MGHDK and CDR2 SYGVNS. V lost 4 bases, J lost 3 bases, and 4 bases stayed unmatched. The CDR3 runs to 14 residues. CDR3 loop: CASSGTGSYYGYTF. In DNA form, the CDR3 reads TGTGCCAGCAGTGGGACAGGGAGTTACTATGGCTACACCTTC.

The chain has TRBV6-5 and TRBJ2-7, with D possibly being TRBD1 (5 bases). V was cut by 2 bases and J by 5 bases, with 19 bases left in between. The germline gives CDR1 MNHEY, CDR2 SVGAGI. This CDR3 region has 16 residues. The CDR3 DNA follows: TGTGCCAGCAGTTACCCTCTGGCGGCAGGGTTGGACGAGCAGTACTTC. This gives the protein CASSYPLAAGLDEQYF.

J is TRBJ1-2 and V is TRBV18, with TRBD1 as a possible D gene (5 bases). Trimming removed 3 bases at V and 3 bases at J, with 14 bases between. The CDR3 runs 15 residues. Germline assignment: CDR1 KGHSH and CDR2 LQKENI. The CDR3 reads CASSPGNRPDYGYTF. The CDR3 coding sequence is TGTGCCAGCTCACCGGGGAACAGGCCCGACTATGGCTACACCTTC.

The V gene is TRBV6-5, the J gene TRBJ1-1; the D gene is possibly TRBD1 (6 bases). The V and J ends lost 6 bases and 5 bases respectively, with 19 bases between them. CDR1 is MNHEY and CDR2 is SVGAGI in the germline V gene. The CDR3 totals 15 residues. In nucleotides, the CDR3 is TGTGCCAGCAGCTTAAGGGGGAGAGTTCGGACTGAAGCTTTCTTT. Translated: CASSLRGRVRTEAFF.

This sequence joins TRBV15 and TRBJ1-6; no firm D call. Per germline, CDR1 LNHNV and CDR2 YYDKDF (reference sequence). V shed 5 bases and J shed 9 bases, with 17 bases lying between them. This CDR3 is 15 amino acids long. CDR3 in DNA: TGTGCCACCAGCCAGAGGCAAGGCTTTAGTTCACCCCTCCACTTT. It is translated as CATSQRQGFSSPLHF.

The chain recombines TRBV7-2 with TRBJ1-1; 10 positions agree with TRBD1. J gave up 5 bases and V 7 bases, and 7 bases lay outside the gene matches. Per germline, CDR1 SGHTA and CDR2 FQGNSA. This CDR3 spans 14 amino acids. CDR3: CASKAGTGETEAFF. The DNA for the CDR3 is TGTGCCAGCAAAGCGGGGACAGGGGAGACTGAAGCTTTCTTT.

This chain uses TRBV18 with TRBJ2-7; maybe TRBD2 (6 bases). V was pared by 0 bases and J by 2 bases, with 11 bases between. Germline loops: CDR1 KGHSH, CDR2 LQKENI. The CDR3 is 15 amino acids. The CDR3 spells CASSPPAGITYEQYF. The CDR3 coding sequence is TGTGCCAGCTCACCACCGGCGGGGATCACCTACGAGCAGTACTTC.

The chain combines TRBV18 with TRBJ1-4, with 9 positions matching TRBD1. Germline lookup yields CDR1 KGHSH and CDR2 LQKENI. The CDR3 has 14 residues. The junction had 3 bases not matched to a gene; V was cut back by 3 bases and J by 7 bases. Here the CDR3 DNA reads TGTGCCAGCTCACCTGGGACAGGGAGTGAAAAACTGTTTTTT. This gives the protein CASSPGTGSEKLFF.

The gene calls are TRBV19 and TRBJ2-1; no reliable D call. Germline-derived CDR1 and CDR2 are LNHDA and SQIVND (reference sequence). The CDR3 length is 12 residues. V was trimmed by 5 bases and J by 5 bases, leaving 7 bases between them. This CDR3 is CASSPGHNEQFF. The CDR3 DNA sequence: TGTGCCAGTAGTCCAGGCCACAATGAGCAGTTCTTC.

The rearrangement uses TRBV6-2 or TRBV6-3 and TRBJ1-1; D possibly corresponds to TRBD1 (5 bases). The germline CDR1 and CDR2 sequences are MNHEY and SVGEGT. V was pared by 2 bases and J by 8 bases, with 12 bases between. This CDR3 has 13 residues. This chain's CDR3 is CASSYEMGLEAFF. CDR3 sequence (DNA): TGTGCCAGCAGTTACGAGATGGGGCTCGAAGCTTTCTTT.

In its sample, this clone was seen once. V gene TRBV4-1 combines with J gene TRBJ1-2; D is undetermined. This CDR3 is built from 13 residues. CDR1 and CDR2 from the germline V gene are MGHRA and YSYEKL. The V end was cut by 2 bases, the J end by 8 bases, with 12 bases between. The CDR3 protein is CASSQFTGMGYTF. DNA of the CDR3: TGCGCCAGCAGCCAATTCACGGGAATGGGCTACACCTTC.